This entry describes one T cell receptor beta chain. The CDR3 contains 16 residues. Germline V CDR1 and CDR2: SGHRS, YFSETQ. The ends lost 4 bases at V and 0 bases at J; junction bases unmatched: 5. The table came from immunoSEQ multiplex PCR; TCRdb's copy has only in-frame clones and leaves some out. The sample holds tens of thousands of clones; roughly 84% are singletons and the top ten take approximately 59%. The data were obtained in a study of blood T cell repertoires in COVID-19. About the research overall: Nucleic acid was either cDNA or gDNA, and it came from T cells, B-cell-depleted T cells, or PBMCs.

The genes are TRBV5-1 and TRBJ1-4; 8 nucleotides line up with TRBD1. The source of this sequence is a man in his 70s with acute or convalescent COVID-19. Sequenced: peripheral blood. CDR3 in amino acids: CASSPGQVATNEKLFF. Here the CDR3 DNA reads TGCGCCAGCAGCCCGGGACAGGTTGCAACTAATGAAAAACTGTTTTTT.